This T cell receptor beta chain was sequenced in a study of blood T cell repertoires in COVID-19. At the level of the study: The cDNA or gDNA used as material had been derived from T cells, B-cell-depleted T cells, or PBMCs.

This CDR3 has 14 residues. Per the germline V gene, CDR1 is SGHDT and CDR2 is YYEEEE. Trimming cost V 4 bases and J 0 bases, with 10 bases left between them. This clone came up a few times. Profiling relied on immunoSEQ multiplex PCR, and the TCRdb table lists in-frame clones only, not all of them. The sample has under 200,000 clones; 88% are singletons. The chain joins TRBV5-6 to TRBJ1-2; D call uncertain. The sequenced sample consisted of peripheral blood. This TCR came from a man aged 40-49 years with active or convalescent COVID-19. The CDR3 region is CASSPRVANYGYTF. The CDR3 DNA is TGTGCCAGCAGCCCGAGAGTAGCTAACTATGGCTACACCTTC.